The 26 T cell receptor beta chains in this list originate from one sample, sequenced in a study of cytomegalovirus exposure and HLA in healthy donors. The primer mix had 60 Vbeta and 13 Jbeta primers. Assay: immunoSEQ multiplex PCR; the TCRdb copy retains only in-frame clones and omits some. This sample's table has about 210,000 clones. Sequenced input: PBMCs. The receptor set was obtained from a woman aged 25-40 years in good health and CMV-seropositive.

The CDR3 DNA follows: TGTGCCAGCAGCCCTAAGACTAGGATTGGGAATGAGCAGTTCTTC. The encoded protein is CASSPKTRIGNEQFF. The chain links TRBV4-2 to TRBJ2-1; tentatively, D is TRBD2 (6 bases). The CDR3 has 15 residues. V gave up 4 bases and J gave up 7 bases, with 17 bases separating them. The V gene's germline CDR1 is LGHNA and CDR2 YNFKEQ.

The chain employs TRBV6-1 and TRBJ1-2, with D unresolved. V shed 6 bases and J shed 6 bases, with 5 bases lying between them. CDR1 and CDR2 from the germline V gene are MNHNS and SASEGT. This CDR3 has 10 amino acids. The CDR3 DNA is TGTGCCAGCAGGGAGGATGGCTACACCTTC. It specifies CASREDGYTF.

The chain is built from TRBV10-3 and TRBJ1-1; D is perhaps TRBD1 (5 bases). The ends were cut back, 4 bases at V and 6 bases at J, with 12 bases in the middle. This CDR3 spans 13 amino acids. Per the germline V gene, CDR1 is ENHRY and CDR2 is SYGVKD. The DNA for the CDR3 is TGTGCCATCAGTGCCGGTACGACAGCTGAAGCTTTCTTT. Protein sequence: CAISAGTTAEAFF.

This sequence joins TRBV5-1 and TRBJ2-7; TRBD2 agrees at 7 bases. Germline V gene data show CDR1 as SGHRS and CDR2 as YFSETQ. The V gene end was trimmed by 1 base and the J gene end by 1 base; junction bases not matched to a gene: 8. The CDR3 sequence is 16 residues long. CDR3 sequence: CASSLMVASGSYEQYF. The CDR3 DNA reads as TGCGCCAGCAGCTTGATGGTGGCTAGCGGATCCTACGAGCAGTACTTC.

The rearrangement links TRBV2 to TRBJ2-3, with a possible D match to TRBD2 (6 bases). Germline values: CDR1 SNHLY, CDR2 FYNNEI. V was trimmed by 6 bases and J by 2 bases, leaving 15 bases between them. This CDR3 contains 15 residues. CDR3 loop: CASRWGLPITDTQYF. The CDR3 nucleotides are TGTGCCAGCAGGTGGGGACTTCCAATCACAGATACGCAGTATTTT.

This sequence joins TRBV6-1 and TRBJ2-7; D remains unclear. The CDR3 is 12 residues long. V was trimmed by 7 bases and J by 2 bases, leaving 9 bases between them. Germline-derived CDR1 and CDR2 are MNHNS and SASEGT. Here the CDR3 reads CASTGRTYEQYF. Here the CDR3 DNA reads TGTGCCAGCACAGGCAGAACCTACGAGCAGTACTTC.

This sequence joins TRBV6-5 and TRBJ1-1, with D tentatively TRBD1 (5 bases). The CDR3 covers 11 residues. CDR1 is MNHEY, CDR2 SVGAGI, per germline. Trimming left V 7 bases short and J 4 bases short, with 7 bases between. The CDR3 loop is CASKGATEAFF. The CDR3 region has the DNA TGTGCCAGCAAAGGGGCCACTGAAGCTTTCTTT.

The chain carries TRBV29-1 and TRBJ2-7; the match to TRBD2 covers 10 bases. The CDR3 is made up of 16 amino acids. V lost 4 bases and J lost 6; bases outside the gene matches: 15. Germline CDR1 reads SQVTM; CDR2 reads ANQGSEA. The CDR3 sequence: CSVGASGRSGFGEQYF. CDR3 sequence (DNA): TGCAGCGTTGGAGCTAGCGGGAGATCGGGGTTTGGCGAGCAGTACTTC.

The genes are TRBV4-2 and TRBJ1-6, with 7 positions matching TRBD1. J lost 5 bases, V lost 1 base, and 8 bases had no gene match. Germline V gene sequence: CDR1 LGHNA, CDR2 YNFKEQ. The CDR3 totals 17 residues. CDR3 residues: CASSQAEPGGHNSPLHF. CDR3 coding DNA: TGTGCCAGCAGCCAAGCGGAGCCAGGGGGGCATAATTCACCCCTCCACTTT.

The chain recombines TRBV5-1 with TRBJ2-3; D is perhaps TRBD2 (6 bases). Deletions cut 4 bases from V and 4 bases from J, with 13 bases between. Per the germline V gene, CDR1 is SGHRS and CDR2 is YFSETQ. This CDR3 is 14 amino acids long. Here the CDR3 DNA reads TGCGCCAGCAGCACCGCTAGCGTCCCAGATACGCAGTATTTT. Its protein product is CASSTASVPDTQYF.

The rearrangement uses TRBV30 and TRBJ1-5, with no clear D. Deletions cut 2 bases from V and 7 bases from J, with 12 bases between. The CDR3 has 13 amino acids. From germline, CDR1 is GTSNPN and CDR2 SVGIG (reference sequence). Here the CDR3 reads CAWSQANNQPQHF. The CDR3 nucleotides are TGTGCCTGGAGTCAGGCAAACAACCAGCCCCAGCATTTT.

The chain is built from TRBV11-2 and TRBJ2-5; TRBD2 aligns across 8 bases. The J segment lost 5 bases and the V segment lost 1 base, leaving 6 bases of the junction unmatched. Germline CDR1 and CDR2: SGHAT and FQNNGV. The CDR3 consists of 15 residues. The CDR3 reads CASSLVPAGVETQYF. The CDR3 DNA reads TGTGCCAGCAGCTTAGTTCCAGCGGGAGTGGAGACCCAGTACTTC.

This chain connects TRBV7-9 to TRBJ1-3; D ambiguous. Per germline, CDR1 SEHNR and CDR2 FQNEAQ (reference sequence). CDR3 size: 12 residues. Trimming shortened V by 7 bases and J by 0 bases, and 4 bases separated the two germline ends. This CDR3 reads CASMSSGNTIYF. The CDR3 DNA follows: TGTGCCAGCATGAGCTCTGGAAACACCATATATTTT.

The CDR3 region has the DNA TGTGCCAGTCGGAGCCTAGGACAGGAATCTGGAAACACCATATATTTT. It translates to CASRSLGQESGNTIYF. This chain joins TRBV19 and TRBJ1-3; 7 bases match TRBD1. Germline CDR1 is LNHDA and CDR2 is SQIVND (reference sequence). After removal of 8 bases from V and 1 base from J, the junction contained 11 bases not matched to a gene. The CDR3 sequence is 16 residues long. The full variable domain, its missing parts supplied by reference TRBV19 and TRBJ1-3, is DGGITQSPKYLFRKEGQNVTLSCEQNLNHDAMYWYRQDPGQGLRLIYYSQIVNDFQKGDIAEGYSVSREKKESFPLTVTSAQKNPTAFYLCASRSLGQESGNTIYFGEGSWLTVV.

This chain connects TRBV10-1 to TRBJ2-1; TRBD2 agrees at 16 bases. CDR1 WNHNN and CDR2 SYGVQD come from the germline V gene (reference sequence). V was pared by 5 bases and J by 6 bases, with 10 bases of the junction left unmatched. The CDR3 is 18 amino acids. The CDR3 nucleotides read TGCGCCAGCAGTCAGGGACTAGCGGGGGGGGATGCGGGCAATGAGCAGTTCTTC. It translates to CASSQGLAGGDAGNEQFF.

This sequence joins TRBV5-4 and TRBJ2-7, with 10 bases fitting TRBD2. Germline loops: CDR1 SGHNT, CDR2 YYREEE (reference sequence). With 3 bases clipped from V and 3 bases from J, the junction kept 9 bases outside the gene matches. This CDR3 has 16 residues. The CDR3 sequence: CASSSGLARVGYEQYF. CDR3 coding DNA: TGTGCCAGCAGCTCGGGACTAGCGCGAGTTGGCTACGAGCAGTACTTC.

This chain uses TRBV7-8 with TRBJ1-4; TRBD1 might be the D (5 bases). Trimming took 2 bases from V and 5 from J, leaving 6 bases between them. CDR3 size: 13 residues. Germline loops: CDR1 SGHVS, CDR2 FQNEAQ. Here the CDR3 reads CASSLSGNEKLFF. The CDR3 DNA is TGTGCCAGCAGCTTATCAGGGAATGAAAAACTGTTTTTT.

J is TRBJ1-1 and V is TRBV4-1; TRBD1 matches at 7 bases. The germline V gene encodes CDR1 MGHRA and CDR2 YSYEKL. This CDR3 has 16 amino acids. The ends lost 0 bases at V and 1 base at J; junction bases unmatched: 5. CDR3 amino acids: CASSQEGGSRNTEAFF. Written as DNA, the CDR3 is TGCGCCAGCAGCCAAGAAGGGGGCAGCAGGAACACTGAAGCTTTCTTT.

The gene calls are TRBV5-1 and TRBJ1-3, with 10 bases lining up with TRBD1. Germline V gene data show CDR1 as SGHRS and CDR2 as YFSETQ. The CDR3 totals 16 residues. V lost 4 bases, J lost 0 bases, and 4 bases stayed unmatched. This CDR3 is CASSPRTGGSGNTIYF. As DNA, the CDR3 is TGCGCCAGCAGCCCGAGGACAGGGGGCTCTGGAAACACCATATATTTT.

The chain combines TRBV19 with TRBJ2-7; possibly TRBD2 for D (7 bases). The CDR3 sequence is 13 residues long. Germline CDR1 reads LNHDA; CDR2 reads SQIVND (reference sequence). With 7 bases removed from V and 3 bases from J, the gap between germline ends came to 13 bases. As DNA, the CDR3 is TGTGCCAGTAATCTAGCGGACAGCTACGAGCAGTACTTC. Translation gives CASNLADSYEQYF.

The CDR3 nucleotides read TGTGCCAGCAGTTGGGCACGGTCACCCCTCCACTTT. Encoded protein: CASSWARSPLHF. The chain has TRBV27 and TRBJ1-6; D unresolved. The CDR3 has 12 amino acids. V lost 4 bases and J lost 10, with 8 bases in between. Germline CDR1 is MNHEY and CDR2 is SMNVEV (reference sequence).

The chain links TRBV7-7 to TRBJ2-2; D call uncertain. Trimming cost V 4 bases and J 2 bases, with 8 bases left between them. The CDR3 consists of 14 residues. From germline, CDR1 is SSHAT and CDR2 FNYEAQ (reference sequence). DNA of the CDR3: TGTGCCAGCAGCTCAACTTCAAACACCGGGGAGCTGTTTTTT. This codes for CASSSTSNTGELFF. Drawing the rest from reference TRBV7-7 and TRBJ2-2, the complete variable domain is GAGVSQSPRYKVTKRGQDVTLRCDPISSHATLYWYQQALGQGPEFLTYFNYEAQPDKSGLPSDRFSAERPEGSISTLTIQRTEQRDSAMYRCASSSTSNTGELFFGEGSRLTVL.

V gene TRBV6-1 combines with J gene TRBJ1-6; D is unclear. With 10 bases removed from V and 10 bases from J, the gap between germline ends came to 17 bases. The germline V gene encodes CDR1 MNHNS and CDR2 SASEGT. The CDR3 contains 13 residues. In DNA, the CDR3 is TGTGCCATCAGAACGGACTTTCTCTCACCCCTCCACTTT. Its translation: CAIRTDFLSPLHF.

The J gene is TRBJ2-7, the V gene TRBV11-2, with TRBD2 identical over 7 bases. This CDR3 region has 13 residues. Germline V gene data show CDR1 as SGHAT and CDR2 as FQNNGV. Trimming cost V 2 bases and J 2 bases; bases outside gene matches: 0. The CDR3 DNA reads TGTGCCAGCAGCTTAAGCGGGACCTACGAGCAGTACTTC. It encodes CASSLSGTYEQYF.

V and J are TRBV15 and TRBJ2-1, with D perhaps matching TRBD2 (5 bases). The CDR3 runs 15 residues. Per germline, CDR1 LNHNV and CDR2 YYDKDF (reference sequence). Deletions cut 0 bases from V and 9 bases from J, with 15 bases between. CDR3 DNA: TGTGCCACCAGCAGAGATCGGGGATTAGCAAGTGAGCAGTTCTTC. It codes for CATSRDRGLASEQFF.

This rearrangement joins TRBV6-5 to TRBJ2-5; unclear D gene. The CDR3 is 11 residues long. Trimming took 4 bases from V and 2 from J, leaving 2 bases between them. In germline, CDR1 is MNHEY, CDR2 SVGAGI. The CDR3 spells CASSLQETQYF. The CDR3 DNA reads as TGTGCCAGCAGTTTACAAGAGACCCAGTACTTC.